This TCR beta chain was retrieved from a study of regulatory T cells in long-lasting Graves disease (dated by TCRdb to the early 2020s). Regarding the research as a whole: Newly diagnosed Graves' disease patients had taken antithyroid drugs for less than 3 months. The study was conducted in China and was registered as a clinical trial. This study used TCR sequencing and RNA sequencing of peripheral blood to compare persistent Graves' disease patients against newly diagnosed Graves' disease patients. A total of 33 samples were covered by TCR sequencing, comprising approximately 13 persistent and approximately 20 newly diagnosed Graves' disease patients. What the research found in general, with its limitations: Compared with newly diagnosed patients, persistent Graves' disease patients had lower TCR Shannon entropy and fewer highly expanded clones, which suggests clonal expansion. Persistent disease showed preferential use of TRBV28, TRBJ1-2 and TRBJ2-5, whereas newly diagnosed disease favored TRBV20-1 and TRBJ2-1. The authors noted that the small sample size was a limitation that may lower accuracy. Sequencing and analysis were limited to the TCR beta chain. Patients with persistent disease shared more public clonotypes (about 2,700) than newly diagnosed patients did (around 980). The study examined only peripheral blood because the primary lesion, thyroid tissue, could not be accessed.

Between the V and J ends, shortened by 8 bases and 0 bases respectively, the junction contains 15 bases. CDR1 SGHRS and CDR2 YFSETQ were looked up in the germline V gene. The CDR3 contains 15 residues, cysteine and phenylalanine counted. Just CDR3 DNA is preserved here, 45 bases in frame from base 1. In light of the paper, this sample's time point label describes: newly diagnosed GD, antithyroid drugs for less than 3 months. For both TCR sequencing and RNA sequencing, RNA was extracted from PBMCs using TRIzol. The diagnosis of Graves' disease was made according to American Thyroid Association guidelines. Recruitment of patients was carried out at an endocrinology department in Xi'an, China. Each patient gave approximately 9.7 milliliters of peripheral blood, collected in an EDTA anticoagulant tube. Ficoll Paque Plus density gradient separation was used to isolate PBMCs, and no further T cell sorting was done. RNA quality was checked with an Agilent 2100 Bioanalyzer and agarose gel, and concentration with a NanoDrop 2000.

Library preparation used multiplex PCR. For sequencing, an Illumina HiSeq 4000 was employed. CDR3 regions were amplified by Arm-PCR with iRepertoire HTBI primers to construct TCR beta libraries. PCR products were gel purified before sequencing. Turning to the authors' computational methods: Across samples, approximately 68 TRBV and 13 to 15 TRBJ segments were identified and used for gene usage analysis of CDR3 amino acid clonotypes. COPE and FqMerger were used to merge filtered high-quality paired reads into contigs. BLAST was used to align contigs to IMGT TRBV, TRBD and TRBJ reference genes, with CDR3 defined following IMGT. Any clonotype with a frequency above 0.1% was counted as a highly expanded clone. Repertoire diversity was measured by Shannon entropy, and V-J evenness by the Gini coefficient. Clonotypes shared by more than one individual were considered public. TCRdb reran the public reads through fastp at Q25 and MiXCR, keeping productive beta chains. Identical CDR3 protein sequences are pooled into one entry, listed with their most common genes and DNA. The V and J calls come from TCRdb's annotation, not from the publication. This sample lists about 500,000 distinct CDR3 sequences; about a sixth were detected once. The top ten hold 9.5% to 15% of the sample.

Only a few counts were recorded for this clonotype. Its recognized antigen is unknown. Base qualities are not at hand, and no much larger clone is one base apart. The same data also contributed to another study, on T cells in Graves' hyperthyroidism and ophthalmopathy. Reported in the second study: A patient counted as having stable Graves' hyperthyroidism if no progression to ophthalmopathy occurred over 18 months of follow-up. The hyperthyroidism patients were between 18 and 65 years old and newly diagnosed, with a disease duration of less than 2 months. Exclusion was applied to patients with uncontrolled infections, other autoimmune diseases, pregnancy or lactation. Clinical symptoms, serum thyroxine and TRAb, thyroid ultrasound, and orbital computed tomography formed the basis for the diagnoses. For the first round of RT-PCR on the TCR CDR3, the HTBI primer set was used together with the Qiagen OneStep RT-PCR kit. Most expanded thyroid clonotypes (frequency above 0.001) were also detected in blood, suggesting blood repertoires may reflect thyroid immune responses. A model built on a 13 V-J signature distinguished ophthalmopathy from stable hyperthyroidism, reaching over 85% sensitivity and approximately 83% specificity in cross-validation and 80%/75% in testing. During validation, the model predicted progression to ophthalmopathy a median of approximately 7 months ahead of onset, with around 71% sensitivity and less than 85% specificity. To identify distinguishing TCR V-J signatures, a discovery cohort of around 100 patients was used, comprising some 43 with Graves' ophthalmopathy and around 57 with stable Graves' hyperthyroidism. Prospective prediction of ophthalmopathy was tested in an independent validation cohort consisting of some 20 hyperthyroidism patients and 17 patients who later progressed to ophthalmopathy. For training and testing, the 100 or so patients in the discovery cohort were randomly divided in a 7:3 ratio. In addition, the study compared T-cell repertoires in thyroid tissue and in blood from five to seven Graves' hyperthyroidism patients. Following sampling, methimazole starting at 30 mg daily was given to hyperthyroidism patients, and high-dose intravenous methylprednisolone was given to ophthalmopathy patients. A second multiplex PCR round built the libraries, followed by size selection and purification. The libraries were sequenced on an Illumina HiSeq2000 using paired-end 100 bp reads. Raw data were processed with SOAPnuke, discarding reads with adapters, uncalled bases, mean Phred below 15, or no exact constant-primer or identifier match. COPE v1.2.5 was used to merge high-quality paired reads, and clonotypes were defined as unique nucleotide sequences. MiTCR v1.1 was used to align clonotypes to the IMGT TRBV, TRBD and TRBJ reference segments. The analysis was restricted to V-J combinations with a frequency above 0.0001, which together covered 99% to 99.2% of the repertoires. The TCS score was defined as F50 (clonal expansion) divided by E x V (chaos), with BLOSUM62-based TCRdist calculated between CDR3 peptides within each V-J. Welch's t-statistics and random forest reduced some 510 V-J features to 13, which were used in a naive Bayes classifier (R e1071). No statistical method was used to fix the sample size in advance, and group allocation was not hidden from the investigators. According to the paper, TCR Vbeta CDR3 sequencing was carried out on over 130 peripheral blood samples, which came from around 43 ophthalmopathy, under 85 hyperthyroidism and roughly 17 progressor patients.

The chain is encoded by TRBV5-1 joined to TRBJ2-1, and the D gene may be TRBD2, 6 bases matching. The sequencing used peripheral blood mononuclear cells (PBMCs), collected at new diagnosis, from a patient treated with antithyroid drugs. The receptor was derived from a man aged 40-55 years with Graves disease. Donor details come from another sample of the same person, matched by shared clones. The CDR3 protein: CASRPGTLSYNEQFF. The DNA is TGCGCCAGTAGACCCGGGACTCTCTCCTACAATGAGCAGTTCTTC.